The 24 T cell receptor beta chains below come from one sample, sequenced in a study of T cell responses to AZD1222 COVID-19 vaccine. Profiling relied on immunoSEQ multiplex PCR, and the TCRdb table lists in-frame clones only, not all of them. The data contain 64,000 or so clones, less than 90% of them seen just once; the ten biggest clones take up around 6.6%. This specimen was peripheral blood, taken on day 0 of AZD1222 vaccination. The receptors shown here come from an adult in good health.

This sequence joins TRBV12-3 or TRBV12-4 and TRBJ2-3; unclear D gene. The V end lost 3 bases, the J end lost 2 bases, and 6 bases lay between the germline ends. This CDR3 is built from 13 residues. CDR3 in amino acids: CASSLWDTDTQYF. CDR3 nucleotides: TGTGCCAGCAGTTTGTGGGACACAGATACGCAGTATTTT.

The chain is built from TRBV2 and TRBJ1-1, with D hard to call. This CDR3 region has 15 residues. The V gene lost 0 bases and the J gene lost 5 bases, with 13 bases spanning the gap. Germline-derived CDR1 and CDR2 are SNHLY and FYNNEI. CDR3 nucleotides: TGTGCCAGCAGTGAAGCGCAGGCAGGATGGACTGAAGCTTTCTTT. Amino acid sequence: CASSEAQAGWTEAFF.

The V gene is TRBV4-2, the J gene TRBJ1-6, with a tentative D call TRBD1 (5 bases). Trimming took off 5 bases at V and 6 bases at J, with 20 bases between the two ends. Germline V gives CDR1 LGHNA, CDR2 YNFKEQ. The CDR3 is 17 residues long. The CDR3 reads CASSDKITGVGNSPLHF. The CDR3 coding sequence is TGTGCCAGCAGCGACAAGATAACGGGGGTTGGTAATTCACCCCTCCACTTT.

The gene calls are TRBV6-1 and TRBJ1-5; no definite D call. The V gene lost 2 bases and the J gene lost 7 bases, with 9 bases spanning the gap. Germline V gene lookup returns CDR1 MNHNS and CDR2 SASEGT. The CDR3 has 13 amino acids. This chain's CDR3 is CASSESGFQPQHF. CDR3 DNA sequence: TGTGCCAGCAGTGAATCGGGATTCCAGCCCCAGCATTTT.

V usage is TRBV29-1 and J usage is TRBJ2-1; tentative D call: TRBD2 (6 bases). Trimming removed 3 bases at V and 10 bases at J, with 16 bases between. The CDR3 covers 13 residues. The germline V gene encodes CDR1 SQVTM and CDR2 ANQGSEA. This chain's CDR3 is CSVETSFRGEQFF. The CDR3 DNA sequence: TGCAGCGTTGAGACTAGTTTCCGGGGAGAGCAGTTCTTC.

The rearrangement links TRBV29-1 to TRBJ2-7, with a possible D match to TRBD1 (5 bases). V was cut by 8 bases and J by 5 bases, with 13 bases left in between. Germline loops: CDR1 SQVTM, CDR2 ANQGSEA. The CDR3 covers 11 residues. The CDR3 DNA sequence: TGCAGCCTTCTTCAGGGCCACGAGCAGTACTTC. This translates into CSLLQGHEQYF.

In DNA form, the CDR3 reads TGTGCCAGTATTAACAGGGGGTCCAATCAGCCCCAGCATTTT. Its translation is CASINRGSNQPQHF. The chain carries TRBV19 and TRBJ1-5; 8 bases agree with TRBD1. J gave up 3 bases and V 7 bases, and 5 bases lay outside the gene matches. Germline V gene lookup returns CDR1 LNHDA and CDR2 SQIVND (reference sequence). The CDR3 runs to 14 residues.

This clone was seen only a few times. The chain couples TRBV28 to TRBJ2-1, with a tentative D call TRBD2 (6 bases). The CDR3 has 16 amino acids. Germline values: CDR1 MDHEN, CDR2 SYDVKM. Trimming shortened V by 7 bases and J by 5 bases, and 21 bases separated the two germline ends. The CDR3 DNA reads as TGTGCCAGCACCCTGGCCGGGGCGGGGCTGAACAATGAGCAGTTCTTC. This encodes CASTLAGAGLNNEQFF.

The CDR3 sequence: CASSSTGFSYGYTF. CDR3 in DNA: TGTGCCAGCAGCTCCACAGGGTTTAGCTATGGCTACACCTTC. J is TRBJ1-2 and V is TRBV6-5; D perhaps matches TRBD1 (6 bases). Trimming took 6 bases from V and 4 from J, leaving 15 bases between them. This CDR3 region has 14 residues. CDR1 and CDR2 (germline): MNHEY, SVGAGI.

The gene calls are TRBV7-2 and TRBJ2-2; 7 bases align to TRBD1. This CDR3 is built from 15 residues. CDR1 is SGHTA, CDR2 FQGNSA, per germline. The V gene end was trimmed by 2 bases and the J gene end by 7 bases; junction bases not matched to a gene: 7. The CDR3 DNA is TGTGCCAGCAGCTTAAGAGGGGGCGCACTCGGGGAGCTGTTTTTT. Its protein is CASSLRGGALGELFF.

The chain uses TRBV5-4 and TRBJ2-1; weak D call: TRBD2 (7 bases). The length of the CDR3 is 15 residues. Germline CDR1 reads SGHNT; CDR2 reads YYREEE (reference sequence). V was cut by 2 bases and J by 11 bases, with 20 bases left in between. CDR3 DNA: TGTGCCAGCAGCTTAGAAGGGGGACTATCCCCCAAGCAGTTCTTC. Amino acids: CASSLEGGLSPKQFF. Full variable domain (remainder filled in from reference TRBV5-4 and TRBJ2-1): ETGVTQSPTHLIKTRGQQVTLRCSSQSGHNTVSWYQQALGQGPQFIFQYYREEENGRGNFPPRFSGLQFPNYSSELNVNALELDDSALYLCASSLEGGLSPKQFFGPGTRLTVL.

This clone has just a few counts. The V and J genes are TRBV7-9 and TRBJ1-1; 9 nucleotides line up with TRBD1. Germline lookup yields CDR1 SEHNR and CDR2 FQNEAQ (reference sequence). The CDR3 loop spans 12 amino acids. V lost 6 bases to trimming and J lost 11 bases; unmatched junction nucleotides: 7. Here the CDR3 reads CASSAQGARAFF. CDR3 DNA sequence: TGTGCCAGCAGTGCACAGGGGGCGCGGGCTTTCTTT.

The chain combines TRBV12-3 or TRBV12-4 with TRBJ2-4; D not resolved. The CDR3 loop spans 12 amino acids. CDR3 sequence reads: CVRRLAKNIQYF. The CDR3 DNA sequence: TGTGTTAGGCGGCTAGCCAAAAACATTCAGTACTTC.

V and J are TRBV19 and TRBJ2-7; maybe TRBD2 (6 bases). Germline V gene data show CDR1 as LNHDA and CDR2 as SQIVND (reference sequence). This CDR3 region has 15 residues. Trimming took 0 bases from V and 0 from J, leaving 9 bases between them. The CDR3 DNA is TGTGCCAGTAGTATAGAGGGGGGATTCTCCTACGAGCAGTACTTC. Its protein product is CASSIEGGFSYEQYF.

CDR3 protein: CASSSRGKDEKLFF. CDR3 nucleotide sequence: TGTGCCAGCAGCTCGCGGGGGAAGGATGAAAAACTGTTTTTT. This sequence joins TRBV5-4 and TRBJ1-4; possible D gene TRBD1, 5 bases. The length of the CDR3 is 14 residues. Germline assignment: CDR1 SGHNT and CDR2 YYREEE (reference sequence). V lost 3 bases, J lost 6 bases, and 12 bases lay in between.

V is TRBV6-1 and J is TRBJ2-5; TRBD2 might be the D (6 bases). V dropped 1 base and J dropped 9 bases, with 12 bases sitting between them. Germline CDR1 and CDR2: MNHNS and SASEGT. The CDR3 is 13 residues long. CDR3 bases: TGTGCCAGCAGTGAAGTGCGGGGTGGGTCCCAGTACTTC. Translation: CASSEVRGGSQYF.

The rearrangement uses TRBV19 and TRBJ2-1; 10 bases line up with TRBD2. The CDR3 contains 16 residues. After removal of 4 bases from V and 4 bases from J, the junction contained 7 bases not matched to a gene. Germline V gene data show CDR1 as LNHDA and CDR2 as SQIVND (reference sequence). CDR3 sequence (DNA): TGTGCCAGTAGTACCCTTTCGACTAGCGGGTACAATGAGCAGTTCTTC. Its protein product is CASSTLSTSGYNEQFF.

V and J are TRBV11-2 and TRBJ2-1; no clear D. The CDR3 consists of 12 residues. Trimming took 3 bases from V and 5 from J, leaving 5 bases between them. Germline V lookup: CDR1 SGHAT, CDR2 FQNNGV. The CDR3 spells CASSFINNEQFF. CDR3 nucleotide sequence: TGTGCCAGCAGCTTTATTAACAATGAGCAGTTCTTC.

The chain uses TRBV6-6 and TRBJ2-7; 7 positions match TRBD1. Trimming at V came to 6 bases and at J to 6 bases, leaving 8 bases not matched to a gene. The CDR3 contains 13 residues. Germline assignment: CDR1 MNHNY and CDR2 SVGAGI (reference sequence). CDR3 in amino acids: CASRLDREGEQYF. CDR3 coding DNA: TGTGCCAGCAGACTAGACAGGGAAGGCGAGCAGTACTTC.

The chain employs TRBV4-2 and TRBJ1-2; tentative D call: TRBD1 (5 bases). Germline lookup yields CDR1 LGHNA and CDR2 YNFKEQ. Between the trimmed V and J ends, which lost 2 bases and 4 bases, there was a span of 14 bases. The CDR3 totals 15 residues. This CDR3 is CASSQPVTDFYGYTF. DNA of the CDR3: TGTGCCAGCAGCCAACCTGTGACAGACTTCTATGGCTACACCTTC.

The rearrangement links TRBV18 to TRBJ1-3, with D hard to call. The CDR3 length is 15 residues. Trimming pared 4 bases from V and 0 bases from J, leaving 10 bases between. Germline CDR1 and CDR2: KGHSH and LQKENI. The CDR3 spells CASSLGFFSGNTIYF. In DNA, the CDR3 is TGTGCCAGCTCACTTGGGTTTTTCTCTGGAAACACCATATATTTT.

The J gene is TRBJ2-7, the V gene TRBV4-2; D gene ambiguous. The V and J ends lost 2 bases and 2 bases respectively, with 7 bases between them. Germline V gene data show CDR1 as LGHNA and CDR2 as YNFKEQ. This CDR3 has 13 residues. CDR3 region: CASSQRPAYEQYF. CDR3 DNA: TGTGCCAGCAGCCAACGACCGGCCTACGAGCAGTACTTC.

This chain joins TRBV9 and TRBJ1-5, with D hard to call. V was cut by 4 bases and J by 7 bases, with 15 bases left in between. Per the germline V gene, CDR1 is SGDLS and CDR2 is YYNGEE. The CDR3 extends over 14 amino acids. The DNA for the CDR3 is TGTGCCAGCAGCCCCCAGCCCTCCGGACAGCCCCAGCATTTT. This translates into CASSPQPSGQPQHF.

This clone has a single count. As DNA, the CDR3 is TGTGCCAGCAGCTTTTCAGGGACTTCACCCCTCCACTTT. Its translation is CASSFSGTSPLHF. This chain links TRBV13 with TRBJ1-6; a possible D gene is TRBD1 (5 bases). Trimming stripped 3 bases from V and 9 bases from J, with 9 bases between. Germline lookup yields CDR1 PRHDT and CDR2 FYEKMQ (reference sequence). The CDR3 extends over 13 amino acids.